This T cell receptor beta chain was recovered during a study of T cells in Graves' hyperthyroidism and ophthalmopathy. General study findings and limits: Clonotypes that were expanded in thyroid above 0.001 mostly appeared in blood too.

Comment on this clonotype: As yet, its antigen is unknown.

PBMCs were collected from a roughly 10 ml volume of fresh peripheral blood. Authors of the study amplified TCR beta CDR3 regions from RNA transcripts. The HTBI primer set was used in a first-round RT-PCR of the TCR CDR3. TCRdb reprocessed the multiplex PCR reads via MiXCR and lists one record per CDR3 protein. The sample lists more than 300,000 distinct CDR3 sequences, around 14% seen once, with around a tenth in the top ten. The CDR3 is 15 amino acids. Germline V lookup: CDR1 MGHRA, CDR2 YSYEKL. The V end lost 4 bases, the J end lost 0 bases, and 10 bases lay between the germline ends. The receptor comes from a woman younger than 35 with Graves' hyperthyroidism. The chain recombines TRBV4-1 with TRBJ2-4; a possible D gene is TRBD1 (5 bases). The sequenced sample was blood. The CDR3 is CASSPLGLAKNIQYF. CDR3 nucleotides: TGCGCCAGCAGCCCCTTGGGGCTAGCCAAAAACATTCAGTACTTC.